These T cell receptor beta chains were read from a single sample in a study of shared clonotypes between healthy human individuals. Repertoires were generated with immunoSEQ multiplex PCR, while TCRdb's copy carries only in-frame clones and drops some. The data show some 580,000 clones, with almost 97% seen just once and 0.057% held by the top ten. Material for sequencing was naive CD4+ T cells sorted from blood. These receptors were collected from a woman aged 25 to 39 in good health. Both conserved end residues are part of each CDR3. D genes are given only for firm matches. Clone size is shown for a subset of rows, as once, few, many or a class of expanded clone.

J | V | D | size | DNA | CDR3
TRBJ2-7 | TRBV28 | . | . | TGTGCCAGCAGGCAAACAGGGAGTGGAGACGAGCAGTACTTC | CASRQTGSGDEQYF
TRBJ1-1 | TRBV28 | . | . | TGTGCCAGCAGTTCCCGACCGACAGGAGTAAACACTGAAGCTTTCTTT | CASSSRPTGVNTEAFF
TRBJ2-1 | TRBV19 | TRBD2 | . | TGTGCCAGTAGTCCCGGACTAGCGGGAGACCGCAATGAGCAGTTCTTC | CASSPGLAGDRNEQFF
TRBJ2-4 | TRBV6-1 | . | . | TGTGCCAGCAAAAGCGAGGCTATGAACATTCAGTACTTC | CASKSEAMNIQYF
TRBJ2-5 | TRBV6-1 | . | . | TGTGCCAGCAGTATCTCGAGGTACCAAGAGACCCAGTACTTC | CASSISRYQETQYF
TRBJ2-1 | TRBV9 | . | . | TGTGCCAGCAGCGCCGTCCCGCACAGCAATGAGCAGTTCTTC | CASSAVPHSNEQFF
TRBJ1-1 | TRBV29-1 | . | once | TGCAGCGTGAGACAGGACACTGAAGCTTTCTTT | CSVRQDTEAFF
TRBJ2-3 | TRBV11-3 | TRBD2 | . | TGTGCCAGCAGCTCCAAAGGACTAGTTACAGATACGCAGTATTTT | CASSSKGLVTDTQYF
TRBJ2-1 | TRBV5-1 | . | . | TGCGCCAGCAGCTTGGAGGTGGGAGCGGGCTACAATGAGCAGTTCTTC | CASSLEVGAGYNEQFF
TRBJ2-2 | TRBV6-5 | TRBD2 | . | TGTGCCATCGAGGACAGCGGGAGGGCCTTCGGGGAGCTGTTTTTT | CAIEDSGRAFGELFF
TRBJ1-5 | TRBV19 | TRBD1 | . | TGTGCCAGTAGTACCCTCCCCGGGACAGGGGTTCAGCCCCAGCATTTT | CASSTLPGTGVQPQHF
TRBJ2-3 | TRBV4-1 | . | . | TGCGCCAGCAGCCATCCCCCTCGGGCAGATACGCAGTATTTT | CASSHPPRADTQYF
TRBJ2-7 | TRBV11-1 | . | . | TGTGCCAGCAGCTTAGCGGGACGGTCCTACGAGCAGTACTTC | CASSLAGRSYEQYF
TRBJ1-5 | TRBV5-1 | . | . | TGCGCCAGCAGCGCCGGGACATTATCGAGTCAGCCCCAGCATTTT | CASSAGTLSSQPQHF
TRBJ2-1 | TRBV29-1 | . | . | TGCAGCGTTGCGATCACGACGCAGTTCTTC | CSVAITTQFF
TRBJ2-3 | TRBV19 | . | . | TGTGCCAGTAGTCTAACAGGGCCCACAGATACGCAGTATTTT | CASSLTGPTDTQYF
TRBJ2-5 | TRBV15 | . | . | TGTGCCACCAGCAGAGCAGGATTTCGGGATCAGAAGACCCAGTACTTC | CATSRAGFRDQKTQYF
TRBJ2-5 | TRBV5-1 | TRBD2 | . | TGCGCCAGCAGCGACTCCGGGACTAGAGGAGAGACCCAGTACTTC | CASSDSGTRGETQYF
TRBJ2-1 | TRBV28 | TRBD2 | once | TGTGCCAGCAGGGTGGGAGCGGGAGGGCACAATGAGCAGTTCTTC | CASRVGAGGHNEQFF
TRBJ2-7 | TRBV19 | . | . | TGTGCCAGTAGTCACCCTAAAACCTACGAGCAGTACTTC | CASSHPKTYEQYF
TRBJ2-1 | TRBV7-9 | . | . | TGTGCCAGCAGCTTAAGAGTATCGACCTACAATGAGCAGTTCTTC | CASSLRVSTYNEQFF
TRBJ2-1 | TRBV2 | TRBD2 | . | TGTGCCACCCAAATACTAGCGGGAGGGGATGAGCAGTTCTTC | CATQILAGGDEQFF
TRBJ1-2 | TRBV28 | . | . | TGTGCCAGCAGTTTCTCCAATGGGGTTAACTATGGCTACACCTTC | CASSFSNGVNYGYTF
TRBJ2-1 | TRBV7-9 | TRBD2 | . | TGTGCCAGCAGCCCTCGACTAGCATACGATGAGCAGTTCTTC | CASSPRLAYDEQFF
TRBJ2-3 | TRBV5-1 | TRBD2 | . | TGCGCCAGTCGACTAGCGGGAGGTACAGATACGCAGTATTTT | CASRLAGGTDTQYF
TRBJ1-5 | TRBV2 | TRBD1 | . | TGTGCCAGCAGTGGACAGGGGGGTCAGCCCCAGCATTTT | CASSGQGGQPQHF
TRBJ1-3 | TRBV28 | TRBD1 | . | TGTGCCAGCAGTTTATCGGGGACAGCTGGAAACACCATATATTTT | CASSLSGTAGNTIYF
TRBJ2-5 | TRBV11-2 | . | few | TGTGCCAGCAGCCTCTACCAAGAGACCCAGTACTTC | CASSLYQETQYF
TRBJ2-7 | TRBV2 | . | . | TGTGCCAGCAGTCCCAACTTCTGGTACGAGCAGTACTTC | CASSPNFWYEQYF
TRBJ2-7 | TRBV28 | . | once | TGTGCCAGCAGTCACAGCTACGAGCAGTACTTC | CASSHSYEQYF
TRBJ2-3 | TRBV5-1 | TRBD1 | . | TGCGCCAGCAGCTTGGTGTCCGGGACAGGGGGCTCGGATACGCAGTATTTT | CASSLVSGTGGSDTQYF
TRBJ1-2 | TRBV5-4 | TRBD1 | . | TGTGCCAGCAGAAACTTGGGAGGGGGCGCTACTGGCTACACCTTC | CASRNLGGGATGYTF
TRBJ1-2 | TRBV5-1 | . | . | TGCGCCAGCAGCTTTGATGGTCAGGCCGATGGCTACACCTTC | CASSFDGQADGYTF
TRBJ2-3 | TRBV6-1 | . | . | TGTGCCAGCAGTGAACAACAGATCACAGATACGCAGTATTTT | CASSEQQITDTQYF
TRBJ1-1 | TRBV5-1 | . | . | TGCGCCAGCAGCTTGGAGGCGCGTAACACTGAAGCTTTCTTT | CASSLEARNTEAFF
TRBJ1-4 | TRBV29-1 | . | . | TGCAGCGTTAGCGCAACTAATGAAAAACTGTTTTTT | CSVSATNEKLFF
TRBJ2-1 | TRBV5-6 | . | . | TGTGCCAGCAGCCAGGACGGGCGACTAGGGATCTACAATGAGCAGTTCTTC | CASSQDGRLGIYNEQFF
TRBJ2-2 | TRBV5-1 | TRBD2 | . | TGCGCCAGCAGCCCATTCAAGCTAGCGGGAGGGCTTTTGTCCGGGGAGCTGTTTTTT | CASSPFKLAGGLLSGELFF
TRBJ2-2 | TRBV15 | . | . | TGTGCCACCAGCAGCAAGTTTGGGGACACGAACACCGGGGAGCTGTTTTTT | CATSSKFGDTNTGELFF
TRBJ1-5 | TRBV6-1 | TRBD1 | . | TGTGCCAGCAGTGAGACAGGGGATAGACAGCCCCAGCATTTT | CASSETGDRQPQHF
TRBJ2-1 | TRBV19 | TRBD2 | . | TGTGCCAGGCTAGCGGGAGGTGACAATGAGCAGTTCTTC | CARLAGGDNEQFF
TRBJ2-1 | TRBV7-3 | TRBD2 | . | TGTGCCAGCAGCACCCATAGCGGGAGTCCCTACAATGAGCAGTTCTTC | CASSTHSGSPYNEQFF
TRBJ1-2 | TRBV30 | TRBD1 | . | TGTGCCTGGAGTGCTCAACACCCGGGACAGGGAAACTATGGCTACACCTTC | CAWSAQHPGQGNYGYTF
TRBJ2-5 | TRBV27 | TRBD1 | . | TGTGCCAGCAGCCCAGGGGGCGAGCAGACCCAGTACTTC | CASSPGGEQTQYF
TRBJ1-6 | TRBV28 | . | . | TGTGCCAGCAGTTCCGGGGCGGCGTCACAGCGGAATTCACCCCTCCACTTT | CASSSGAASQRNSPLHF
TRBJ1-2 | TRBV2 | . | once | TGTGCCAGCAGTGAAGTAACCAGGGCCTATGGCTACACCTTC | CASSEVTRAYGYTF
TRBJ2-1 | TRBV5-4 | . | . | TGTGCCAGCAGCTTGAGTGCTACCTACAATGAGCAGTTCTTC | CASSLSATYNEQFF
TRBJ1-3 | TRBV2 | . | . | TGTGCCAGCAGTGAAGAATCCGGGGATACTGGAAACACCATATATTTT | CASSEESGDTGNTIYF
TRBJ2-3 | TRBV5-6 | . | . | TGTGCCAGCAGCTTGGCGGGGCACGGGTCAGATACGCAGTATTTT | CASSLAGHGSDTQYF
TRBJ2-7 | TRBV13 | . | . | TGTGCCAGCAGCTTAAATGCGGATAGCTCCTACGAGCAGTACTTC | CASSLNADSSYEQYF
TRBJ2-7 | TRBV5-6 | . | once | TGTGCCAGCAGCCTGGTGGAGGGGGGCGAGCAGTACTTC | CASSLVEGGEQYF